This entry features one T cell receptor beta chain sequence. Germline V CDR1 and CDR2: MNHNS, SASEGT. V was clipped by 3 bases and J by 3 bases, with 12 bases between them. This CDR3 has 15 amino acids. This entry belongs to a study of cytomegalovirus exposure and HLA in healthy donors. The PCR used 60 Vbeta and 13 Jbeta primers. Method: immunoSEQ multiplex PCR; TCRdb's copy keeps in-frame clones and lacks some. The sample yields about 140,000 clones, roughly 75% seen once. The material sequenced was PBMCs. V and J are TRBV6-1 and TRBJ1-3, with a possible D match to TRBD1 (6 bases). The clonotype comes from a man younger than 40 in good health and CMV-seronegative. CDR3 region: CASSEQGGDGNTIYF. The CDR3 bases are TGTGCCAGCAGTGAGCAAGGGGGTGATGGAAACACCATATATTTT.